The present entry profiles one T cell receptor (beta chain) with its context. The record originates from a study of T and B cells in COVID-19 patients. The ends were cut back, 3 bases at V and 6 bases at J, with 15 bases in the middle. This CDR3 is 15 amino acids long. Germline V gene lookup returns CDR1 SGHTA and CDR2 FQGTGA. TRB was amplified from around 250-460 ng of blood genomic DNA. Multiplex PCR with BIOMED2 TRB-A/B primer pools amplified TRB rearrangements. TCRdb processed the multiplex PCR reads anew with MiXCR; each CDR3 protein has one entry. The sample lists around 12,000 distinct CDR3 sequences; 30% were seen once.

The origin of this receptor is a human donor who had recovered from COVID-19. Sequenced material: blood. The rearrangement joins TRBV7-3 to TRBJ2-1, with D possibly matching TRBD1 (5 bases). CDR3 region: CASSLSAGMVNEQFF. The CDR3 DNA is TGTGCCAGCAGCTTGTCCGCAGGGATGGTCAATGAGCAGTTCTTC.